This T cell receptor beta chain originates from a study of patients and donors after allogeneic stem cell transplantation. TCRdb re-called the RT-PCR reads with MiXCR, one entry per CDR3 protein. This sample has around 150,000 distinct CDR3 sequences, with about a third found just once. This clonotype was counted a single time. Germline CDR1 reads SGHNT; CDR2 reads YENEEA. V gave up 1 base and J gave up 2 bases; unmatched junction bases: 0. This CDR3 is 15 amino acids long. Source material: blood, either unsorted or a sorted T cell fraction (not recorded which). The sequence was collected from a human donor who was either an allogeneic HSCT recipient or a stem cell or donor lymphocyte infusion donor (not recorded which). It is not recorded whose cells these are; they may come from a transplant donor. The gene calls are TRBV11-3 and TRBJ2-5, with TRBD2 matching over 11 bases. The CDR3, as DNA: TGTGCCAGCAGCTTAGGACTAGCGGGGCAAGAGACCCAGTACTTC. This gives the protein CASSLGLAGQETQYF.